This TCR beta chain was identified in a study of control samples from healthy donors and cancer patients. This table comes from immunoSEQ multiplex PCR, and its TCRdb copy is limited to in-frame clones, with some not included. Of about 100,000 clones listed, over 90% are singletons. The V gene lost 6 bases and the J gene lost 3 bases, with 18 bases spanning the gap. Germline lookup yields CDR1 LGHNT and CDR2 FRNRAP. CDR3 length: 16 amino acids. The chain combines TRBV12-5 with TRBJ1-5, with a weak D call TRBD1 (6 bases). The source of this sequence is a man aged 18 to 35 in good health. The sample consisted of blood. CDR3 loop: CASGLGSTGLNQPQHF. The CDR3 DNA reads TGTGCTAGTGGCCTGGGGAGTACAGGGCTCAATCAGCCCCAGCATTTT.